The text below deals with one TCR beta chain. V dropped 4 bases and J dropped 4; count of bases not matched to a gene: 12. This CDR3 has 16 residues. Germline loops: CDR1 SGHNT, CDR2 YYREEE (reference sequence). Data came from immunoSEQ multiplex PCR; TCRdb stores just in-frame clones and leaves some out. Here the sample spans about 270,000 clones, 90% being singletons. The participants were between roughly 18 and 100 years old and came from fewer than 25 US areas. This specimen belongs to a study of blood T cell repertoires in COVID-19. The sequence came from a woman aged 25 to 39 with acute COVID-19. The V and J genes are TRBV5-4 and TRBJ2-3; 7 positions agree with TRBD2. Sequenced sample: PBMCs or T cells enriched from blood (not recorded which). The CDR3 sequence: CASSPMGEGGADTQYF. The CDR3 DNA reads as TGTGCCAGCAGCCCAATGGGGGAGGGTGGCGCAGATACGCAGTATTTT.